This TCR beta chain was documented in a study of OX40 agonist ivuxolimab in advanced cancers. Study summary: Anti-PD-1, anti-PD-L1 or anti-CTLA-4 therapy given earlier was allowed, and roughly 38% had some.

Data came from immunoSEQ multiplex PCR; TCRdb stores just in-frame clones and leaves some out. The sample yields just over 35,000 clones, approximately 76% seen once. Germline assignment: CDR1 SGHAT and CDR2 FQNNGV. CDR3 length: 12 residues. Trimming cost V 5 bases and J 11 bases, with 15 bases left between them. This receptor was identified in an adult with an advanced solid tumor such as melanoma, head and neck, liver or kidney cancer. Sequenced here: CD4+ or CD8+ T cells sorted from blood, sampled in a trial of the OX40 agonist ivuxolimab. The chain recombines TRBV11-2 with TRBJ1-1; no clear D. CDR3 protein: CASSPGLYVAFF. In DNA form, the CDR3 reads TGTGCCAGCAGCCCGGGTCTCTATGTTGCTTTCTTT.